Below, one T cell receptor beta chain is given with its context. Its antigen is currently unknown. This entry is derived from a study of beta chain features in type 1 diabetes. The study, taken as a whole, reports: Possible PCR preference for shorter templates applied equally to patients and controls. A pattern of fewer insertions and more deletions at VDJ junctions was seen in type 1 diabetes patients. The study found moderately but significantly shorter TCRB CDR3s in all four CD4+ subsets of Type 1 diabetes patients.

The V gene lost 0 bases and the J gene lost 1 base, with 12 bases spanning the gap. The CDR3 spans 16 residues. Per the germline V gene, CDR1 is SGHVS and CDR2 is FQNEAQ. What was sequenced were expressed TCRB transcripts, since all of the isolated RNA had been reverse transcribed. Profiling relied on immunoSEQ multiplex PCR, and the TCRdb table lists in-frame clones only, not all of them. The sample has 640,000 or so clones, around an eighth seen once; the top ten hold approximately 0.021%. CD4+ naive, central memory, regulatory and stem cell-like memory cells were sorted via CD45RO/CCR7/CD25/CD127/CD95/CD27.

This chain connects TRBV7-8 to TRBJ2-5, with D possibly TRBD1 on 6 matching bases. The receptor comes from a man between 18 and 29 years old with type 1 diabetes. Sequences were obtained from naive CD4+ T cells from blood. This chain's CDR3 is CASSLAQGHLQETQYF. CDR3 bases: TGTGCCAGCAGCTTAGCGCAGGGGCACCTCCAAGAGACCCAGTACTTC.